This TCR beta chain came from a study of PD-1 blockade in classical Hodgkin lymphoma. Points from the study as a whole: Newly diagnosed patients had baseline TCR diversity that was reportedly lower than that of healthy donors.

CDR3 length: 19 amino acids. Germline V gene lookup returns CDR1 GTSNPN and CDR2 SVGIG (reference sequence). The junction had 15 bases not matched to a gene; V was cut back by 2 bases and J by 3 bases. This table comes from immunoSEQ multiplex PCR, and its TCRdb copy is limited to in-frame clones, with some not included. The table includes under 6,500 clones, 80% to 90% detected once. To note about this clone: Its specificity is unknown.

Time point: newly diagnosed, previously untreated cHL patient sample. PBMCs were thawed, and CD8+ T cells were then isolated from them by magnetic negative selection. The sequence was obtained from a human donor with classical Hodgkin lymphoma. The chain combines TRBV30 with TRBJ2-6, with 8 nucleotides matching TRBD1. Material for sequencing was CD8+ T cells from blood. The CDR3 nucleotides are TGTGCCTGGAGTTTTCCCTGGAGGACAGGGTGGTTTGGGGCCAACGTCCTGACTTTC. Translation: CAWSFPWRTGWFGANVLTF.